Below, 18 T cell receptor beta chains from the same sample are listed, as sequenced in a study of cytomegalovirus exposure and HLA in healthy donors. The PCR ran on 60 Vbeta and 13 Jbeta primers. TCRdb's copy holds only in-frame clones and misses some; the assay was immunoSEQ multiplex PCR. The table includes about 69,000 clones, 60% to 85% detected once. The sequenced sample consisted of PBMCs. The receptors originated from a man younger than 35 in good health and CMV-seronegative.

This clone was picked up one time. This CDR3 is CASTRAPGGSQPQHF. The CDR3 DNA reads TGTGCCAGCACTAGGGCCCCAGGGGGAAGTCAGCCCCAGCATTTT. The chain uses TRBV6-5 and TRBJ1-5, with TRBD1 identical over 7 bases. Germline assignment: CDR1 MNHEY and CDR2 SVGAGI. There are 15 residues in the CDR3. Losses at the gene ends were 7 bases for V and 6 bases for J; bases not matched to a gene: 12.

The chain recombines TRBV9 with TRBJ1-1; possibly TRBD1 for D (5 bases). Germline lookup yields CDR1 SGDLS and CDR2 YYNGEE. The V end lost 0 bases, the J end lost 6 bases, and 12 bases lay between the germline ends. This CDR3 is 14 amino acids long. CDR3 DNA: TGTGCCAGCAGCGTAGGGGGGGGAGGCGCTGAAGCTTTCTTT. Translation gives CASSVGGGGAEAFF.

The V call is TRBV9, the J call TRBJ2-1; possibly TRBD1 for D (6 bases). In germline, CDR1 is SGDLS, CDR2 YYNGEE. The CDR3 is 15 residues long. The V end lost 4 bases, the J end lost 6 bases, and 17 bases lay between the germline ends. The CDR3 sequence is CASSPRGGPINEQFF. The CDR3 DNA is TGTGCCAGCAGCCCCCGAGGGGGTCCCATCAATGAGCAGTTCTTC.

This chain uses TRBV9 with TRBJ2-3; TRBD2 matches 11 bases. This CDR3 is built from 16 residues. Trimming at V came to 0 bases and at J to 4 bases, leaving 4 bases not matched to a gene. From germline, CDR1 is SGDLS and CDR2 YYNGEE. The CDR3: CASSVGSGGAPDTQYF. DNA for the CDR3: TGTGCCAGCAGCGTAGGTAGCGGGGGGGCCCCAGATACGCAGTATTTT.

The chain carries TRBV15 and TRBJ2-1, with 8 bases fitting TRBD1. Trimming removed 3 bases from V and 0 bases from J; junction bases left unmatched: 10. The CDR3 is made up of 18 amino acids. Germline loops: CDR1 LNHNV, CDR2 YYDKDF (reference sequence). For the CDR3, the DNA is TGTGCCACCAGCAGGCTTGAAGGGACAGGCCTCTCCTACAATGAGCAGTTCTTC. Its translation: CATSRLEGTGLSYNEQFF.

The rearrangement uses TRBV7-6 and TRBJ1-3; D uncertain. Trimming cost V 0 bases and J 1 base, with 10 bases left between them. The CDR3 is 16 residues long. CDR1 and CDR2 (germline): SGHVS, FNYEAQ. The CDR3 region has the DNA TGTGCCAGCAGCTTAGCGGCAGGTTATTCTGGAAACACCATATATTTT. Amino acids: CASSLAAGYSGNTIYF. Based on the CDR3 plus reference TRBV7-6 and TRBJ1-3, the full variable domain is GAGVSQSPRYKVTKRGQDVALRCDPISGHVSLYWYRQALGQGPEFLTYFNYEAQQDKSGLPNDRFSAERPEGSISTLTIQRTEQRDSAMYRCASSLAAGYSGNTIYFGEGSWLTVV.

The rearrangement links TRBV4-3 to TRBJ2-3; D gene ambiguous. Germline CDR1 reads LGHNA; CDR2 reads YSLEER. The CDR3 is 15 residues long. Trimming took off 3 bases at V and 2 bases at J, with 12 bases between the two ends. CDR3 DNA sequence: TGCGCCAGCAGCCAGTTTTTCGAGGACACAGATACGCAGTATTTT. Its translation is CASSQFFEDTDTQYF.

The CDR3 nucleotides are TGCGCCAGCAGCTATCAGGGGCCAGTGACTAATGAAAAACTGTTTTTT. Its protein is CASSYQGPVTNEKLFF. The chain has TRBV4-1 and TRBJ1-4, with a tentative D call TRBD1 (6 bases). Trimming pared 5 bases from V and 2 bases from J, leaving 15 bases between. This CDR3 has 16 amino acids. The V gene's germline CDR1 is MGHRA and CDR2 YSYEKL.

The chain links TRBV7-3 to TRBJ2-1; D may be TRBD1 (6 bases). V was clipped by 5 bases and J by 1 base, with 9 bases between them. Germline CDR1 reads SGHTA; CDR2 reads FQGTGA. This CDR3 is built from 14 residues. CDR3 in DNA: TGTGCCAGCAGCGAACAGGGTTCCTACAATGAGCAGTTCTTC. As protein: CASSEQGSYNEQFF.

The chain links TRBV13 to TRBJ1-2, with 9 bases fitting TRBD1. The germline V gene encodes CDR1 PRHDT and CDR2 FYEKMQ (reference sequence). The CDR3 runs to 16 residues. V lost 4 bases, J lost 3 bases, and 9 bases stayed unmatched. CDR3 region: CASSYTPGQGDYGYTF. CDR3 sequence (DNA): TGTGCCAGCAGCTACACACCGGGACAGGGAGACTATGGCTACACCTTC.

The rearrangement joins TRBV7-3 to TRBJ1-2; the D gene is possibly TRBD1 (6 bases). The V and J ends lost 3 bases and 10 bases respectively, with 18 bases between them. CDR3 length: 14 amino acids. Germline assignment: CDR1 SGHTA and CDR2 FQGTGA. The CDR3 spells CASSLGRGGNVYTF. Here the CDR3 DNA reads TGTGCCAGCAGCTTGGGTAGAGGGGGTAACGTCTACACCTTC.

This chain links TRBV7-2 with TRBJ2-7; D remains unclear. The CDR3 has 15 amino acids. Trimming left V 1 base short and J 0 bases short, with 10 bases between. Germline CDR1 SGHTA, CDR2 FQGNSA. CDR3 residues: CASSLVFQSSYEQYF. DNA of the CDR3: TGTGCCAGCAGCTTAGTTTTCCAATCCTCCTACGAGCAGTACTTC.

V and J are TRBV27 and TRBJ1-1; D might be TRBD1 (5 bases). The germline gives CDR1 MNHEY, CDR2 SMNVEV (reference sequence). Between the trimmed V and J ends, which lost 5 bases and 5 bases, there was a span of 21 bases. The CDR3 loop spans 16 amino acids. CDR3 amino acids: CASSPFFRGVSTEAFF. For the CDR3, the DNA is TGTGCCAGCAGTCCATTTTTCCGGGGGGTGAGTACTGAAGCTTTCTTT.

This sequence joins TRBV2 and TRBJ2-7; D possibly corresponds to TRBD1 (5 bases). Germline V CDR1 and CDR2: SNHLY, FYNNEI. Trimming cost V 6 bases and J 4 bases, with 10 bases left between them. The CDR3 loop spans 12 amino acids. The CDR3 DNA sequence: TGTGCCAGCAGGCAGGGCGGTTACGAGCAGTACTTC. This encodes CASRQGGYEQYF. Drawing the rest from reference TRBV2 and TRBJ2-7, the complete variable domain is EPEVTQTPSHQVTQMGQEVILRCVPISNHLYFYWYRQILGQKVEFLVSFYNNEISEKSEIFDDQFSVERPDGSNFTLKIRSTKLEDSAMYFCASRQGGYEQYFGPGTRLTVT.

The chain has TRBV28 and TRBJ1-5; weak D call: TRBD1 (5 bases). V shed 6 bases and J shed 2 bases, with 11 bases lying between them. The germline V gene has CDR1 MDHEN and CDR2 SYDVKM. This CDR3 spans 14 amino acids. CDR3 coding DNA: TGTGCCAGCAGCTCAGCGGGGGGCAATCAGCCCCAGCATTTT. This encodes CASSSAGGNQPQHF.

This clone was recorded only once. The chain uses TRBV6-5 and TRBJ1-6; D may be TRBD1 (6 bases). Germline CDR1 MNHEY, CDR2 SVGAGI. V dropped 7 bases and J dropped 9 bases, with 10 bases sitting between them. The CDR3 is made up of 12 amino acids. The CDR3 loop is CASKGGASPLHF. DNA of the CDR3: TGTGCCAGCAAAGGGGGGGCTTCACCCCTCCACTTT.

The rearrangement links TRBV7-8 to TRBJ2-1; D might be TRBD2 (7 bases). V was shortened by 1 base and J by 5 bases, with 12 bases between the two germline ends. Germline loops: CDR1 SGHVS, CDR2 FQNEAQ. CDR3 length equals 15 residues. CDR3 sequence: CASSLVAGANNEQFF. CDR3 in DNA: TGTGCCAGCAGCTTAGTTGCGGGGGCTAACAATGAGCAGTTCTTC.

This chain uses TRBV7-9 with TRBJ2-3; 7 nucleotides line up with TRBD1. The germline V gene has CDR1 SEHNR and CDR2 FQNEAQ (reference sequence). V shed 5 bases and J 4 bases; nucleotides not matched to a gene: 6. This CDR3 spans 14 amino acids. The CDR3 reads CASSRNRGPDTQYF. DNA for the CDR3: TGTGCCAGCAGCCGTAACAGGGGCCCAGATACGCAGTATTTT. The full variable domain, completed using reference TRBV7-9 and TRBJ2-3, is DTGVSQNPRHKITKRGQNVTFRCDPISEHNRLYWYRQTLGQGPEFLTYFQNEAQLEKSRLLSDRFSAERPKGSFSTLEIQRTEQGDSAMYLCASSRNRGPDTQYFGPGTRLTVL.